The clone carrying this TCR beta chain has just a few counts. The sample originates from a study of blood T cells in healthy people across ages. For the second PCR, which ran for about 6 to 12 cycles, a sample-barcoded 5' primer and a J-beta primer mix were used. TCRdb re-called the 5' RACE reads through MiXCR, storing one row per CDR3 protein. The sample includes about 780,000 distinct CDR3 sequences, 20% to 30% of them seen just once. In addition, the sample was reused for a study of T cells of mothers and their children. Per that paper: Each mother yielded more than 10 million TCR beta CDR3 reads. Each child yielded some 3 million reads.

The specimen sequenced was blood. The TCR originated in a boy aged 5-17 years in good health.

The CDR3 DNA reads TGTGCCAGCAGTTCATTACAGGGGGCAGGTGGGGCCAACGTCCTGACTTTC. As protein: CASSSLQGAGGANVLTF. The V call is TRBV11-2, the J call TRBJ2-6, with 9 bases that match TRBD1. The CDR3 consists of 17 residues. J gave up 3 bases and V 6 bases, and 9 bases lay outside the gene matches. CDR1 is SGHAT, CDR2 FQNNGV, per germline.